These 19 T cell receptor beta chains originate from one sample sequenced in a study of T cell responses to AZD1222 COVID-19 vaccine. TCRdb's copy holds only in-frame clones and misses some; the assay was immunoSEQ multiplex PCR. The sample includes around 83,000 clones, roughly 84% seen only once; the top ten take around 21%. The sequencing here drew on peripheral blood, taken on day 0 of AZD1222 vaccination. These receptors originate from an adult in good health.

CDR3 loop: CASSLSGDIYGYTF. CDR3 nucleotides: TGTGCCAGCAGCTTGAGCGGGGATATATATGGCTACACCTTC. The chain couples TRBV9 to TRBJ1-2; D remains unclear. Trimming removed 4 bases at V and 5 bases at J, with 15 bases between. Germline V CDR1 and CDR2: SGDLS, YYNGEE. The CDR3 runs to 14 residues.

The chain carries TRBV4-3 and TRBJ1-2, with a possible D match to TRBD1 (6 bases). The V and J ends lost 0 bases and 4 bases respectively, with 15 bases between them. CDR3 length: 16 amino acids. Germline values: CDR1 LGHNA, CDR2 YSLEER. This CDR3 reads CASSQDFFGTSYGYTF. As DNA, the CDR3 is TGCGCCAGCAGCCAAGATTTTTTTGGGACAAGCTATGGCTACACCTTC.

The table lists this clone with a few counts. The chain employs TRBV3-1 (or the pseudogene TRBV3-2) and TRBJ1-6; possible D gene TRBD1, 6 bases. V shed 4 bases and J shed 8 bases, with 15 bases lying between them. The CDR3 sequence is 15 residues long. Per the germline V gene, CDR1 is LGHDT and CDR2 is YNNKEL (reference sequence). The CDR3 here is CASSPNQGLDSPLHF. In nucleotides, the CDR3 is TGTGCCAGCAGCCCCAACCAGGGGTTGGATTCACCCCTCCACTTT.

This clone was detected a few times. The rearrangement uses TRBV28 and TRBJ1-4; unclear D gene. Germline CDR1 reads MDHEN; CDR2 reads SYDVKM. The CDR3 spans 14 residues. V lost 3 bases and J lost 8, with 13 bases in between. The CDR3 loop reads CASSFSTNNEKLFF. CDR3 in DNA: TGTGCCAGCAGTTTCTCGACAAACAACGAAAAACTGTTTTTT.

The chain combines TRBV24-1 with TRBJ2-3; TRBD1 agrees at 7 bases. V was pared by 3 bases and J by 6 bases, with 2 bases of the junction left unmatched. This CDR3 region has 13 residues. Germline values: CDR1 KGHDR, CDR2 SFDVKD. The CDR3 DNA reads TGTGCCACCAGTGATCACAGGGGCGATACGCAGTATTTT. Residues: CATSDHRGDTQYF.

The chain joins TRBV21-1 to TRBJ2-2; the table's D call of TRBD2 was not tested on the DNA. TRBV21-1 is noted as a pseudogene. The CDR3 has 16 amino acids. CDR3 in DNA: TGTGCCAGCAGCAAAGTTGGGTGGGGGGTTACCGGGGAGCTGTTTTTT. It specifies CASSKVGWGVTGELFF.

The chain couples TRBV11-2 to TRBJ1-1; perhaps TRBD1 as D (6 bases). The CDR3 is 15 residues long. The germline V gene has CDR1 SGHAT and CDR2 FQNNGV. The V and J ends lost 3 bases and 1 base respectively, with 12 bases between them. The CDR3 nucleotides are TGTGCCAGCAGCTTTGCCGGGGGCGAGAACACTGAAGCTTTCTTT. This translates into CASSFAGGENTEAFF.

Sample share makes this clone large. CDR3 loop: CASSQDVLYEQYF. The CDR3 DNA reads as TGCGCCAGCAGCCAAGATGTTCTTTACGAGCAGTACTTC. This chain uses TRBV4-1 with TRBJ2-7, with D unclear. This CDR3 has 13 amino acids. The germline CDR1 and CDR2 sequences are MGHRA and YSYEKL. V shed 0 bases and J shed 4 bases, with 7 bases lying between them.

V usage is TRBV5-1 and J usage is TRBJ2-5; 8 bases fit TRBD2. The CDR3 contains 14 residues. Germline trimming cut 2 bases from V and 1 base from J; bases unmatched to any gene: 1. Germline V CDR1 and CDR2: SGHRS, YFSETQ. The CDR3 loop reads CASSFSGAQETQYF. CDR3 in DNA: TGCGCCAGCAGCTTTAGCGGGGCCCAAGAGACCCAGTACTTC.

The chain is built from TRBV7-8 and TRBJ1-4, with D tentatively TRBD1 (5 bases). From germline, CDR1 is SGHVS and CDR2 FQNEAQ. The CDR3 has 15 amino acids. The V end lost 1 base, the J end lost 7 bases, and 13 bases lay between the germline ends. The CDR3 sequence: CASSLGGPSGEKLFF. CDR3 sequence (DNA): TGTGCCAGCAGCTTAGGGGGCCCGAGCGGTGAAAAACTGTTTTTT.

This clone was picked up one time. Written as DNA, the CDR3 is TGTGCCAGCAGTTACAAGAACACTGAAGCTTTCTTT. Encoded protein: CASSYKNTEAFF. The rearrangement links TRBV6-6 to TRBJ1-1; D gene ambiguous. V dropped 2 bases and J dropped 1 base, with 2 bases sitting between them. The CDR3 length is 12 residues. The germline V gene encodes CDR1 MNHNY and CDR2 SVGAGI (reference sequence).

This chain joins TRBV6-5 and TRBJ1-2; 9 nucleotides match TRBD1. Trimming at V came to 6 bases and at J to 7 bases, leaving 6 bases not matched to a gene. The germline gives CDR1 MNHEY, CDR2 SVGAGI. The CDR3 totals 13 residues. The CDR3 nucleotides read TGTGCCAGCAGGTTACAGGGGGCCATTGGCTACACCTTC. Protein product: CASRLQGAIGYTF.

The chain is built from TRBV2 and TRBJ1-2, with D perhaps matching TRBD1 (6 bases). Trimming cost V 1 base and J 8 bases, with 8 bases left between them. Looked up from germline, CDR1 is SNHLY and CDR2 is FYNNEI. This CDR3 comprises 12 residues. The CDR3 loop reads CASSEGQGGYTF. The CDR3 region has the DNA TGTGCCAGCAGTGAAGGGCAGGGGGGCTACACCTTC.

The rearrangement links TRBV18 to TRBJ1-3, with D unclear. Deletions cut 0 bases from V and 5 bases from J, with 8 bases between. CDR1 and CDR2 from the germline V gene are KGHSH and LQKENI. This CDR3 contains 14 residues. Written as DNA, the CDR3 is TGTGCCAGCTCACCACCGTCTGGGAGAAACACCATATATTTT. Translated: CASSPPSGRNTIYF.

The V call is TRBV28, the J call TRBJ1-5; D is perhaps TRBD1 (5 bases). The CDR3 loop spans 13 amino acids. V dropped 7 bases and J dropped 1 base, with 8 bases sitting between them. Germline CDR1 is MDHEN and CDR2 is SYDVKM. CDR3 amino acids: CASTRDSNQPQHF. CDR3 nucleotides: TGTGCCAGCACCAGGGACAGCAATCAGCCCCAGCATTTT.

This clone was counted a few times. The chain has TRBV18 and TRBJ1-1; D perhaps matches TRBD1 (5 bases). V was clipped by 3 bases and J by 3 bases, with 14 bases between them. CDR3 length: 15 amino acids. The germline V gene encodes CDR1 KGHSH and CDR2 LQKENI. CDR3 sequence (DNA): TGTGCCAGCTCACCTTTTGCAGGGTTGGACACTGAAGCTTTCTTT. Its translation: CASSPFAGLDTEAFF.

The chain couples TRBV7-9 to TRBJ1-2; TRBD1 is a possible D gene (6 bases). The germline V and J ends were trimmed by 3 bases and 3 bases, with 11 bases remaining between them. Germline V gene sequence: CDR1 SEHNR, CDR2 FQNEAQ (reference sequence). The CDR3 runs to 14 residues. The chain's CDR3 is CASSFGGADYGYTF. CDR3 DNA sequence: TGTGCCAGCAGCTTTGGGGGCGCAGACTATGGCTACACCTTC.

V usage is TRBV2 and J usage is TRBJ1-6; 7 bases map to TRBD1. The trim removed 8 bases at V and 10 bases at J, leaving 8 bases unmatched. CDR1 SNHLY and CDR2 FYNNEI come from the germline V gene. The CDR3 runs to 13 residues. In nucleotides, the CDR3 is TGTGCCAGCGTGGACAGGCTGGGCTCACCCCTCCACTTT. It encodes CASVDRLGSPLHF.

The rearrangement uses TRBV7-9 and TRBJ1-1; 7 nucleotides line up with TRBD1. This CDR3 has 13 residues. CDR1 is SEHNR and CDR2 is FQNEAQ in the germline V gene (reference sequence). V was pared by 7 bases and J by 4 bases, with 6 bases of the junction left unmatched. The CDR3 coding sequence is TGTGCCAGCACCATAGGGGGCGGCACTGAAGCTTTCTTT. Translated: CASTIGGGTEAFF. Combining the CDR3 with reference TRBV7-9 and TRBJ1-1 gives the whole variable domain DTGVSQNPRHKITKRGQNVTFRCDPISEHNRLYWYRQTLGQGPEFLTYFQNEAQLEKSRLLSDRFSAERPKGSFSTLEIQRTEQGDSAMYLCASTIGGGTEAFFGQGTRLTVV.